This T cell receptor beta chain was profiled in a study of T cell responses to AZD1222 COVID-19 vaccine. Turning to the study itself: Second-dose timings of about 4 or about 12 weeks were pooled. Study-level results: Every sample of the repertoires postdated the peak T cell response.

Germline loops: CDR1 SNHLY, CDR2 FYNNEI. With V trimmed by 6 bases and J by 5 bases, 6 bases remained unmatched. The CDR3 has 14 amino acids. TCRdb's table, derived via immunoSEQ multiplex PCR, lists solely in-frame clones and lacks some. The sample records tens of thousands of clones, 75% to 90% being singletons. As to this clone: What it binds is not known.

The clonotype originates from an adult in good health. The chain employs TRBV2 and TRBJ2-4; 8 bases line up with TRBD1. Sequenced material: peripheral blood, taken on day 0 of AZD1222 vaccination. The CDR3 DNA is TGTGCCAGCAGGGCGGACAGGGTCGAAAACATTCAGTACTTC. Its protein is CASRADRVENIQYF. Together with reference TRBV2 and TRBJ2-4, the CDR3 gives the full variable domain: EPEVTQTPSHQVTQMGQEVILRCVPISNHLYFYWYRQILGQKVEFLVSFYNNEISEKSEIFDDQFSVERPDGSNFTLKIRSTKLEDSAMYFCASRADRVENIQYFGAGTRLSVL.